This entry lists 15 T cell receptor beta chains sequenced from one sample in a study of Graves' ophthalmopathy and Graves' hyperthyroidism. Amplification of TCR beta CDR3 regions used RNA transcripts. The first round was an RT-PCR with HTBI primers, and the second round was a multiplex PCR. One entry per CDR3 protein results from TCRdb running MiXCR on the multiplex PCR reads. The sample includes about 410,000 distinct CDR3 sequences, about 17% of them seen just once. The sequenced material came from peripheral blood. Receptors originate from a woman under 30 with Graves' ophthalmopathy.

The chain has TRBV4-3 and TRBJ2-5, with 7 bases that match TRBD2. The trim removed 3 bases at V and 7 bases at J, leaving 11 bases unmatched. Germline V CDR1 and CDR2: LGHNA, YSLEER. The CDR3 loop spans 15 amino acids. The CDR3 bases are TGCGCCAGCAGCCAGGGGGGGGGTCCCGGGGGGACCCAGTACTTC. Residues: CASSQGGGPGGTQYF.

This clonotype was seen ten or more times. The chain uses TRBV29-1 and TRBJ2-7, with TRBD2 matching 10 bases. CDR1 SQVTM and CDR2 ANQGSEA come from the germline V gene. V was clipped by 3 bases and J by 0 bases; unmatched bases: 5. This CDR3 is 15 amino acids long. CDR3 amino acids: CSVDGLAESSYEQYF. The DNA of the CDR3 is TGCAGCGTTGATGGACTAGCGGAGAGCTCCTACGAGCAGTACTTC.

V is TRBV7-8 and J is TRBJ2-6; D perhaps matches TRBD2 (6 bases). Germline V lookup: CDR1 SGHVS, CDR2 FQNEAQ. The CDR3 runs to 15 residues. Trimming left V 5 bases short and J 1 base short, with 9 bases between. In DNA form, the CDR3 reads TGTGCCAGCAGCCCGGGGGTTTCTGGGGCCAACGTCCTGACTTTC. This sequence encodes CASSPGVSGANVLTF.

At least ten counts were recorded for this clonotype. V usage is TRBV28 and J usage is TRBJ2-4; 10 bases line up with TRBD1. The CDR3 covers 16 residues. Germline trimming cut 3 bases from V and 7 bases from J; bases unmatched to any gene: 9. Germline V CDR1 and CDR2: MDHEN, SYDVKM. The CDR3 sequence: CASSFSDRGALNIQYF. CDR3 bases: TGTGCCAGCAGTTTCTCGGACAGGGGGGCTCTTAACATTCAGTACTTC.

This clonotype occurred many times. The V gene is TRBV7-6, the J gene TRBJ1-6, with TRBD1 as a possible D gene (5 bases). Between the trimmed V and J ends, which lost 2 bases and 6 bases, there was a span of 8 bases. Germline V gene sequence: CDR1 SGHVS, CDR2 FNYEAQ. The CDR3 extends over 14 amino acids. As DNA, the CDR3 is TGTGCCAGCAGCTTATCAGGGACTAATTCACCCCTCCACTTT. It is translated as CASSLSGTNSPLHF.

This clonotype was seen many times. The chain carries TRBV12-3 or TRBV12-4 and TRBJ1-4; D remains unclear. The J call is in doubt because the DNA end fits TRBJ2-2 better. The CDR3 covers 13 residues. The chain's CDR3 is CASSPQDPTELFF. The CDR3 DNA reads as TGTGCCAGCAGCCCCCAGGACCCAACGGAGCTGTTTTTT.

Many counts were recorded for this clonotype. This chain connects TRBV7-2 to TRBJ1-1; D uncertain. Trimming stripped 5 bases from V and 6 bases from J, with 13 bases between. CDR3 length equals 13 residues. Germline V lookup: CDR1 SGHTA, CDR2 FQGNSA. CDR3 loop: CASSLKSGSEAFF. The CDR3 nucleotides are TGTGCCAGCAGCCTCAAAAGTGGCTCTGAAGCTTTCTTT. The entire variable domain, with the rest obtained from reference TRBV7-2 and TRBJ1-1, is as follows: GAGVSQSPSNKVTEKGKDVELRCDPISGHTALYWYRQSLGQGLEFLIYFQGNSAPDKSGLPSDRFSAERTGGSVSTLTIQRTQQEDSAVYLCASSLKSGSEAFFGQGTRLTVV.

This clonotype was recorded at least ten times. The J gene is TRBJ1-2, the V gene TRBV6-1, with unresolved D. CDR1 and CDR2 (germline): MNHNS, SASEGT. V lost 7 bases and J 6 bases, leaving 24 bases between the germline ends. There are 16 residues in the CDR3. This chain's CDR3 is CASTRPGGDYPHGYTF. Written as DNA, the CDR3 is TGTGCCAGCACCCGCCCTGGAGGCGACTACCCCCATGGCTACACCTTC.

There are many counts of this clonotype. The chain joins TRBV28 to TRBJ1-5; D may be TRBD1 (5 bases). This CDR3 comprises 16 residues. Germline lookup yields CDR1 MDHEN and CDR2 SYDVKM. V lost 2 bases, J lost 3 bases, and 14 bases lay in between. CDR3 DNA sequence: TGTGCCAGCAGTTTACATGGGGCCGGATCCAATCAGCCCCAGCATTTT. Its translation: CASSLHGAGSNQPQHF.

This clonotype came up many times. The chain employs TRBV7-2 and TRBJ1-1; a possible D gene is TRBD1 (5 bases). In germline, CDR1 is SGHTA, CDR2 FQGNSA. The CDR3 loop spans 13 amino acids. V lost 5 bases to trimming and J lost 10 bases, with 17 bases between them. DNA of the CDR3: TGTGCCAGCAGCCTAAGACAGAACACGGGAGCTTTCTTT. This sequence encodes CASSLRQNTGAFF.

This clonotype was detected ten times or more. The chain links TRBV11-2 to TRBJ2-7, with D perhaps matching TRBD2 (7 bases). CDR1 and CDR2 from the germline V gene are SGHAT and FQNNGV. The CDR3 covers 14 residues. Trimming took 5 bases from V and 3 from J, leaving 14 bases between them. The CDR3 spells CASSERDTLYEQYF. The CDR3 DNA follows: TGTGCCAGCAGCGAGCGGGACACCCTCTACGAGCAGTACTTC.

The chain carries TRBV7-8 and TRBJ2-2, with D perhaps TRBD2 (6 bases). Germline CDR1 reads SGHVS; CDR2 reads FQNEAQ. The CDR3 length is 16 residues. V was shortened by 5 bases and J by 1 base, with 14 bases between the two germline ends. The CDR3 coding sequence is TGTGCCAGCAGCCAGCGGTCCGGGAGGAACACCGGGGAGCTGTTTTTT. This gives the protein CASSQRSGRNTGELFF.

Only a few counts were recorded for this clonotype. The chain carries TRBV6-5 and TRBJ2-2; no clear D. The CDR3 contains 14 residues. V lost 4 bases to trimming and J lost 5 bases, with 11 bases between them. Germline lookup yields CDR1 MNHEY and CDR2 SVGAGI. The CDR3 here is CASSSNPETGELFF. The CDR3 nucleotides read TGTGCCAGCAGTTCCAACCCGGAAACCGGGGAGCTGTTTTTT.

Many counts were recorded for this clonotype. Here the CDR3 reads CATGGGKGLGGELFF. CDR3 in DNA: TGTGCCACCGGAGGGGGGAAGGGGCTAGGAGGGGAGCTGTTTTTT. The chain joins TRBV10-3 to TRBJ2-2, with D possibly called TRBD1 or TRBD2 (6 bases each). The CDR3 spans 15 residues. V was shortened by 10 bases and J by 8 bases, with 23 bases between the two germline ends. The germline V gene encodes CDR1 ENHRY and CDR2 SYGVKD.

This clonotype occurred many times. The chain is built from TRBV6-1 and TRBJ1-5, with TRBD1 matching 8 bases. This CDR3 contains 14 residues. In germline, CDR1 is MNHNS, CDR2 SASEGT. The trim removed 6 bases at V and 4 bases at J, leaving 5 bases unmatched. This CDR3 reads CASRPTGENQPQHF. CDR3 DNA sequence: TGTGCCAGCAGGCCGACAGGGGAAAATCAGCCCCAGCATTTT.